The entry below describes one T cell receptor (beta chain). The antigen remains unidentified. This entry is derived from a study of cytomegalovirus exposure and HLA in healthy donors. Study-wide results and caveats: With later analysis, a missense DCLRE1C variant became linked to TCR beta V- and J-gene trimming.

The CDR3 contains 13 residues. CDR1 and CDR2 (germline): SEHNR, FQNEAQ (reference sequence). Trimming cost V 7 bases and J 3 bases, with 10 bases left between them. The PCR used 60 Vbeta and 13 Jbeta primers. TCRdb keeps only in-frame clones here, not all; method: immunoSEQ multiplex PCR. Among about 150,000 clones, around 90% were seen once, and the ten largest hold around 0.5%. The sequencing input was PBMCs. This chain connects TRBV7-9 to TRBJ1-3; perhaps TRBD1 as D (5 bases). The receptor comes from a woman aged 40 to 50 in good health and CMV-seronegative. CDR3 region: CASIQGFGNTIYF. In DNA, the CDR3 is TGTGCCAGCATCCAGGGTTTTGGAAACACCATATATTTT.